The entry below gives a single TCR beta chain sequence along with its context. The record originates from a study of OX40 agonist ivuxolimab in advanced cancers. About the study: Ivuxolimab is an agonistic anti-OX40 (CD134) antibody, and patients were treated with it.

Measured with immunoSEQ multiplex PCR; TCRdb has only the in-frame clones, and not every one. The top ten clones hold 30% of a sample with 8,500 to 11,000 clones, more than 60% of them seen once. The specimen was CD4+ or CD8+ T cells sorted from blood, collected in a trial of the OX40 agonist ivuxolimab. This TCR was sampled from an adult with an advanced solid tumor such as melanoma, head and neck, liver or kidney cancer.

The CDR3 protein is CASSEVGPGELFF. Written as DNA, the CDR3 is TGTGCCAGCAGTGAAGTGGGGCCCGGGGAGCTGTTTTTT. V and J are TRBV6-1 and TRBJ2-2; a possible D gene is TRBD1 (5 bases). V was shortened by 1 base and J by 6 bases, with 6 bases between the two germline ends. CDR1 is MNHNS and CDR2 is SASEGT in the germline V gene. The CDR3 has 13 amino acids.